These 9 T cell receptor beta chains share one sample of origin, sequenced in a study of PD-1 blockade in classical Hodgkin lymphoma. This table comes from immunoSEQ multiplex PCR, and its TCRdb copy is limited to in-frame clones, with some not included. The table lists nearly 25,000 clones, 60% to 80% of them singletons. Relapse was seen in all patients after autologous stem cell transplantation, and brentuximab vedotin exposure was variable. This specimen was peripheral blood mononuclear cells (PBMCs), taken at baseline. The receptors here all came from a human donor with classical Hodgkin lymphoma.

The gene calls are TRBV28 and TRBJ1-2; D gene uncertain. The CDR3 sequence is 14 residues long. Between the trimmed V and J ends, which lost 5 bases and 3 bases, there was a span of 13 bases. CDR1 is MDHEN, CDR2 SYDVKM, per germline. The CDR3 coding sequence is TGTGCCAGCAGTCCTGAAGAAAGGGACTATGGCTACACCTTC. Its translation: CASSPEERDYGYTF.

The chain has TRBV5-4 and TRBJ2-3; 11 bases map to TRBD1. The CDR3 is made up of 18 amino acids. V lost 3 bases to trimming and J lost 4 bases; unmatched junction nucleotides: 13. Germline loops: CDR1 SGHNT, CDR2 YYREEE (reference sequence). This CDR3 is CASSSRTGGATGADTQYF. CDR3 nucleotides: TGTGCCAGCAGCTCCCGGACAGGGGGCGCGACTGGGGCAGATACGCAGTATTTT.

The V and J genes are TRBV29-1 and TRBJ1-1, with D perhaps TRBD1 (5 bases). This CDR3 is 13 amino acids long. The V gene's germline CDR1 is SQVTM and CDR2 ANQGSEA. V was shortened by 4 bases and J by 6 bases, with 15 bases between the two germline ends. The CDR3, as DNA: TGCAGCGTTGTCCAGGGCCGGGGCGCTGAAGCTTTCTTT. It yields the protein CSVVQGRGAEAFF.

A few counts support this clone. This rearrangement joins TRBV5-4 to TRBJ1-3; D remains ambiguous. The germline V and J ends were trimmed by 3 bases and 0 bases, with 7 bases remaining between them. The CDR3 covers 14 residues. CDR1 SGHNT and CDR2 YYREEE come from the germline V gene (reference sequence). The CDR3 sequence: CASSSGFSGNTIYF. DNA for the CDR3: TGTGCCAGCAGCTCGGGCTTCTCTGGAAACACCATATATTTT.

The chain couples TRBV27 to TRBJ1-2; 9 nucleotides align to TRBD1. Unmatched junction bases numbered 6, after V lost 5 bases and J lost 8 bases. Germline loops: CDR1 MNHEY, CDR2 SMNVEV (reference sequence). The length of the CDR3 is 13 residues. CDR3 residues: CASSQGTGLGYTF. Here the CDR3 DNA reads TGTGCCAGCAGTCAAGGGACAGGGCTAGGCTACACCTTC.

This clone was seen a few times. The rearrangement joins TRBV18 to TRBJ2-3; no firm D call. V dropped 6 bases and J dropped 2 bases, with 3 bases sitting between them. CDR1 KGHSH and CDR2 LQKENI come from the germline V gene. CDR3 length: 11 residues. Here the CDR3 reads CASSYTDTQYF. As DNA, the CDR3 is TGTGCCAGCTCTTACACAGATACGCAGTATTTT.

The chain joins TRBV14 to TRBJ1-4; D unclear. The CDR3 extends over 11 amino acids. The ends were cut back, 0 bases at V and 10 bases at J, with 3 bases in the middle. Germline-derived CDR1 and CDR2 are SGHDN and FVKESK. The CDR3 DNA reads as TGTGCCAGCAGCCAAGACGTAAAACTGTTTTTT. It encodes CASSQDVKLFF.

This clone was seen a handful of times. This chain uses TRBV6-1 with TRBJ2-1; D gene uncertain. There are 14 residues in the CDR3. In germline, CDR1 is MNHNS, CDR2 SASEGT. V was pared by 2 bases and J by 9 bases, with 14 bases between. The CDR3 protein is CASSEPIRVTEQFF. In DNA, the CDR3 is TGTGCCAGCAGTGAACCGATTCGGGTAACTGAGCAGTTCTTC.

V gene TRBV11-2 combines with J gene TRBJ2-7, with 7 bases identical to TRBD1. From germline, CDR1 is SGHAT and CDR2 FQNNGV. With V trimmed by 6 bases and J by 3 bases, 11 bases remained unmatched. The CDR3 length is 15 residues. In DNA form, the CDR3 reads TGTGCCAGCAGACGGGACAGCCAAGGAGACTACGAGCAGTACTTC. As protein: CASRRDSQGDYEQYF.